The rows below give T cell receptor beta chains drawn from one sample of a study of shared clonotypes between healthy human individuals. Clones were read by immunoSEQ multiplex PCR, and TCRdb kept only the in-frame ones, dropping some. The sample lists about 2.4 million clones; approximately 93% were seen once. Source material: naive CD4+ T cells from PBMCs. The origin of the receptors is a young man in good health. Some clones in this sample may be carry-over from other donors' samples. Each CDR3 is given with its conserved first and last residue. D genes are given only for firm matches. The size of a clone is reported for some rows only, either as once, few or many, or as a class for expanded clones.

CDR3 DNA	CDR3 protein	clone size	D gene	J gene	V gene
TGTGCCAGCAGCCCCGGCGGGGGGAGCTATGGCTACACCTTC	CASSPGGGSYGYTF	NA	NA	TRBJ1-2	TRBV7-2
TGTGCCAGCGCAACTCAACCGGGACAGGTGGGGAACACCATATATTTT	CASATQPGQVGNTIYF	NA	TRBD1	TRBJ1-3	TRBV9
TGCGCCAGCAGCCAAGATCCCCCGACTTATAGCAATCAGCCCCAGCATTTC	CASSQDPPTYSNQPQHF	NA	NA	TRBJ1-5	TRBV4-1
TGTGCCAGTAGTTCCCACAGGGGTTACGAGCAGTACTTC	CASSSHRGYEQYF	NA	TRBD1	TRBJ2-7	TRBV19
TGTGCCAGCACCGGACCCCCAAGCACCGGGGAGCTGTTTTTT	CASTGPPSTGELFF	NA	NA	TRBJ2-2	TRBV28
TGTGCCAGCAGCTTACAGGGATCGATCGGGGAGCTGTTTTTT	CASSLQGSIGELFF	NA	NA	TRBJ2-2	TRBV7-3
TGTGCCAGCAGCTTAAGACCCGGACAGGGTGATCCCCTCCACTTT	CASSLRPGQGDPLHF	NA	TRBD1	TRBJ1-6	TRBV7-3
TGCGCCAGCAGCTTGGCCTACAGGGATTACTCTGGGGCCAACGTCCTGACTTTC	CASSLAYRDYSGANVLTF	NA	NA	TRBJ2-6	TRBV5-1
TGTGCCAGCAGCTCCGGGACTCGCTACAATGAGCAGTTCTTC	CASSSGTRYNEQFF	few	NA	TRBJ2-1	TRBV11-3
TGTGCCAGCACCCATGGATCTCTGAACACTGAAGCTTTCTTT	CASTHGSLNTEAFF	NA	NA	TRBJ1-1	TRBV28
TGTGCCAGCAGCCCCTCGGACACTAGAAACACTGAAGCTTTCTTT	CASSPSDTRNTEAFF	NA	NA	TRBJ1-1	TRBV7-3
TGTGCCAGCAGTCCCGATGGGGGGGCGAGGGTGAGTTTT	CASSPDGGARVSF	NA	NA	TRBJ1-5	TRBV2
TGTGCCAGCAGCTTCTCTTTAGGGCAAGAAGCTTTCTTT	CASSFSLGQEAFF	once	NA	TRBJ1-1	TRBV4-2
TGTGCCAGCAGCCCCCGAGTAGGGGGCGGTAGCGGAGGCTCCTACAATGAGCAGTTCTTC	CASSPRVGGGSGGSYNEQFF	NA	NA	TRBJ2-1	TRBV7-3
TGCGCCAGCAGCTTTGAGACAGGATGGAACACTGAAGCTTTCTTT	CASSFETGWNTEAFF	once	NA	TRBJ1-1	TRBV5-1
TGTGCCAGCAGCCCGTCTTTGGGGACCCAGTACTTC	CASSPSLGTQYF	NA	NA	TRBJ2-5	TRBV7-2
TGTGCCTGGAGTGTCGCAGGGGGGGCAGATACGCAGTATTTT	CAWSVAGGADTQYF	NA	NA	TRBJ2-3	TRBV30
TGCGCCAGCAGCCAGGTACTTAGCACAGATACGCAGTATTTT	CASSQVLSTDTQYF	NA	NA	TRBJ2-3	TRBV4-1
TGTGCCAGCAGTTTAAAGGCCAGGGGTAGGGAGCAGTACTTC	CASSLKARGREQYF	NA	NA	TRBJ2-7	TRBV28
TGTGCCAGCAGCCATCCCACGGGGGCGGAGGTAGATACGCAGTATTTT	CASSHPTGAEVDTQYF	NA	NA	TRBJ2-3	TRBV28
TGTGCCAGCAAGGGTTTAATGTACACCGGGGAGCTGTTTTTT	CASKGLMYTGELFF	NA	NA	TRBJ2-2	TRBV2
TGTGCCAGCAGCGCGCTTAGCGGCCTCACAGATACGCAGTATTTT	CASSALSGLTDTQYF	NA	NA	TRBJ2-3	TRBV7-3
TGCGCCAGCAGGACAGAATATTCCGGGGAGCTGTTTTTT	CASRTEYSGELFF	NA	NA	TRBJ2-2	TRBV5-1
TGCAGTACGGCGGGAGAGACCCAGTACTTC	CSTAGETQYF	NA	NA	TRBJ2-5	TRBV20-1
TGTGCCAGCAGCTTGGGACAGCCGAAAAAGTATGGCTACACCTTC	CASSLGQPKKYGYTF	NA	NA	TRBJ1-2	TRBV5-4